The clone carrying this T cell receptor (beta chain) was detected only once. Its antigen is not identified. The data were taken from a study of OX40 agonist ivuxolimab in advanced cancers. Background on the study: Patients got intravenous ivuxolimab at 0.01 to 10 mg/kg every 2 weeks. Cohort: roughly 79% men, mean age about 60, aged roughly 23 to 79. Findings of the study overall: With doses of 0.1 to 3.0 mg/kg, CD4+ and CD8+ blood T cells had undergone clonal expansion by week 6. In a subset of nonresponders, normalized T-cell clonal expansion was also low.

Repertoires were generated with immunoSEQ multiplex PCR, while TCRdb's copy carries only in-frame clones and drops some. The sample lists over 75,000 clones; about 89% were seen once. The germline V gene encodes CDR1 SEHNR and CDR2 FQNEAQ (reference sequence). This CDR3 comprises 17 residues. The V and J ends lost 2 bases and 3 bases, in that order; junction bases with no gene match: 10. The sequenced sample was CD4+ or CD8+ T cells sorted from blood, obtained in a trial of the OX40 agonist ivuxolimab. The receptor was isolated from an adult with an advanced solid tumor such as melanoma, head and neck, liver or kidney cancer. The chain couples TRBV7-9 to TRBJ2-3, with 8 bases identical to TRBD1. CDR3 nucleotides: TGTGCCAGCAGCTTACCCTCTACGGGACAGGCGACAGATACGCAGTATTTT. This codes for CASSLPSTGQATDTQYF.